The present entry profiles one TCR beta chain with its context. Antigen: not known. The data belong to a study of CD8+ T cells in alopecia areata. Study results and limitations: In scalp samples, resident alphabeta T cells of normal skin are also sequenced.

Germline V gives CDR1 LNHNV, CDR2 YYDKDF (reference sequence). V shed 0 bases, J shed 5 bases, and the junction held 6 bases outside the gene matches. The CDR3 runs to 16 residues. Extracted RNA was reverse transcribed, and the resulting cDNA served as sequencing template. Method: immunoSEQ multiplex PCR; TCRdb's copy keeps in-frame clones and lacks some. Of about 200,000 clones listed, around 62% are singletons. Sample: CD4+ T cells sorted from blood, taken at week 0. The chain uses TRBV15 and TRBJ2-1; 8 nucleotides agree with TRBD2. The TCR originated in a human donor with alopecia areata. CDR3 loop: CATSRERLAPNNEQFF. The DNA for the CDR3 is TGTGCCACCAGCAGAGAAAGACTAGCGCCAAACAATGAGCAGTTCTTC.